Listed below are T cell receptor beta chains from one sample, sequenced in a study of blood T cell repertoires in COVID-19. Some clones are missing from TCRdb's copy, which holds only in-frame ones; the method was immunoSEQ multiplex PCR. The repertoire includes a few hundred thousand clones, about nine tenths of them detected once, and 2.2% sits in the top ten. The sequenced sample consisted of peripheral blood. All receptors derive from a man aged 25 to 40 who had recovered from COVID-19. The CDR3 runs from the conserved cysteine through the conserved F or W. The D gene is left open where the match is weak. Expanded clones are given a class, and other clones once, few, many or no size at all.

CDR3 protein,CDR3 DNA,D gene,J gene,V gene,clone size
CASSLASGGATDTQYF,TGCGCCAGCAGCTTGGCTAGCGGGGGGGCGACAGATACGCAGTATTTT,TRBD2,TRBJ2-3,TRBV5-1,NA
CASISGGVTDTQYF,TGTGCCAGCATCAGCGGGGGAGTCACAGATACGCAGTATTTT,TRBD2,TRBJ2-3,TRBV2,NA
CASSPSRGTREAFF,TGTGCCAGCTCACCATCCAGGGGAACACGAGAAGCTTTCTTT,NA,TRBJ1-1,TRBV18,NA
CASSRRQAYEQYF,TGTGCCAGCAGTCGACGACAGGCCTACGAGCAGTACTTC,NA,TRBJ2-7,TRBV6-5,NA
CASSPSLTEGQPQHF,TGTGCCAGCTCACCCTCCCTAACGGAGGGTCAGCCCCAGCATTTT,NA,TRBJ1-5,TRBV18,NA
CASSPGRAGRADTQYF,TGTGCCAGCAGCCCGGGTCGTGCGGGGCGTGCAGATACGCAGTATTTT,NA,TRBJ2-3,TRBV13,NA
CASSSWTGEETQYF,TGTGCCAGCAGCTCCTGGACAGGGGAAGAGACCCAGTACTTC,TRBD1,TRBJ2-5,TRBV7-9,few
CASSVLLGQGYADTQYF,TGTGCCAGCAGCGTCTTATTAGGACAGGGGTACGCAGATACGCAGTATTTT,TRBD1,TRBJ2-3,TRBV9,NA
CASSITGTENEKLFF,TGTGCCAGTAGTATAACCGGGACAGAAAATGAAAAACTGTTTTTT,TRBD1,TRBJ1-4,TRBV19,NA
CASSERLLGGYTF,TGTGCCAGCAGTGAAAGGCTACTCGGGGGCTACACCTTC,NA,TRBJ1-2,TRBV6-1,once
CASSPHGQGEQFF,TGTGCCAGCAGCCCCCACGGACAGGGAGAGCAGTTCTTC,TRBD1,TRBJ2-1,TRBV5-5,NA
CASRGRQGSGNTIYF,TGTGCCAGCCGAGGACGCCAGGGGTCTGGAAACACCATATATTTT,NA,TRBJ1-3,TRBV9,NA
CASSVEASSSSYEQYF,TGTGCCAGCAGCGTAGAGGCTAGCTCGAGCTCCTACGAGCAGTACTTC,NA,TRBJ2-7,TRBV9,NA
CASSLGQAYYGYTF,TGTGCCAGCAGCTTGGGACAGGCCTACTATGGCTACACCTTC,NA,TRBJ1-2,TRBV5-4,NA